The clone carrying this T cell receptor (beta chain) was counted a few times. Its antigen remains unidentified. The source of the sample is a study of immune characteristics of hereditary and idiopathic chronic pancreatitis. General observations from the study: Chronic pancreatitis from alcohol use was left out of the study. Both chronic pancreatitis groups had higher TCRbeta diversity and lower clonality than controls.

No T cell sorting was done; genomic DNA came straight from bulk pancreas tissue. Clones were sequenced by immunoSEQ multiplex PCR, and TCRdb holds only the in-frame ones, with some missing. The sample yields some 500 clones, approximately 57% seen once. The receptor was isolated from a human donor who was a deceased organ donor serving as a healthy control. Sequenced: pancreas tissue.

CDR3 DNA: TGTGCCAGCTCACCACCGTATCAGGGCGAGCAGTACTTC. Amino acids: CASSPPYQGEQYF. The V and J genes are TRBV18 and TRBJ2-7; maybe TRBD1 (5 bases). Germline V gives CDR1 KGHSH, CDR2 LQKENI. The CDR3 has 13 residues. V was trimmed by 0 bases and J by 6 bases, leaving 9 bases between them.